This is a list of T cell receptor beta chains from one sample in a study of shared clonotypes between healthy human individuals. Only in-frame clones appear in the TCRdb table, and some are missing; sequencing was by immunoSEQ multiplex PCR. There are about 680,000 clones in the sample; around 90% occur only once, and approximately 22% lies in the top ten. The sample taken for sequencing was naive CD8+ T cells sorted from blood. These receptors were collected from a man aged 30 to 39 in good health. Each CDR3 is given with its conserved first and last residue. The D gene is left open where the match is weak. The size of a clone is reported for some rows only, either as once, few or many, or as a class for expanded clones.

-	-	TRBJ1-2	TRBV4-3	TGCGCCAGCAGCCAAGACGAGGGAAACTATGGCTACACCTTC	CASSQDEGNYGYTF
TRBD2	-	TRBJ2-5	TRBV27	TGTGCCAGCAGTGCCTTCCTAGCGGGATTTCCGGAGACCCAGTACTTC	CASSAFLAGFPETQYF
-	-	TRBJ2-1	TRBV6-6	TGTGCCAGCAGTGCAGGTGGGTCCTACAATGAGCAGTTCTTC	CASSAGGSYNEQFF
-	-	TRBJ1-2	TRBV25-1	TGTGCCAGCAGTGATTTAGGGAAAGATGGCTACACCTTC	CASSDLGKDGYTF
TRBD2	-	TRBJ2-2	TRBV28	TGTGCCAGCAGTTATTCGGGACTAGCAGAGAACACCGGGGAGCTGTTTTTT	CASSYSGLAENTGELFF
-	-	TRBJ2-7	TRBV5-1	TGCGCCAGCAGCTTGGTGCCAGCCAGCTCCTACGAGCAGTACTTC	CASSLVPASSYEQYF
TRBD2	-	TRBJ2-7	TRBV2	TGTGCCAGCTCCGAGGGGCGGGAGAGCTCCTACGAGCAGTACTTC	CASSEGRESSYEQYF
-	few	TRBJ1-5	TRBV5-6	TGTGCCAGCAGCACCCAAGATCAGCCCCAGCATTTT	CASSTQDQPQHF
-	-	TRBJ1-1	TRBV4-1	TGCGCCAGCAGCCAGAAGACTGGAGCGAACACTGAAGCTTTCTTT	CASSQKTGANTEAFF
-	once	TRBJ2-5	TRBV7-9	TGTGCCAGCAGCTTAGAACAGGGAATCGTGACCCAGTACTTC	CASSLEQGIVTQYF
-	-	TRBJ2-7	TRBV18	TGTGCCAGCTCCTCGGGTCAGGGTACCTACGAGCAGTACTTC	CASSSGQGTYEQYF